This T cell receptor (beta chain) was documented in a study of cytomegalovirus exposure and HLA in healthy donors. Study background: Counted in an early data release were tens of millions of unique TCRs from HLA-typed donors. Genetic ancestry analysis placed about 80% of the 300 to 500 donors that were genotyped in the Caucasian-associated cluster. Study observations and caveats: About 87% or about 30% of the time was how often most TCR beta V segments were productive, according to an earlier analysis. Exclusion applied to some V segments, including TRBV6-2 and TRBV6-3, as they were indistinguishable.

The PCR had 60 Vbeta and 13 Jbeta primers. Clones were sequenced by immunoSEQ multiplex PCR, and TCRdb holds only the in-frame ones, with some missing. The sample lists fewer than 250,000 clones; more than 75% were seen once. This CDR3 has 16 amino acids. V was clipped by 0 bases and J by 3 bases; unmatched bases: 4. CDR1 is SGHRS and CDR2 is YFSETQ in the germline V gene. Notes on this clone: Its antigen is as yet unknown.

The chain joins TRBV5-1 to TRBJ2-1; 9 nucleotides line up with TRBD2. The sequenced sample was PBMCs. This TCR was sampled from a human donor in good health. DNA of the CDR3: TGCGCCAGCAGCTTGGCCGCAGCGGGAGGCTACAATGAGCAGTTCTTC. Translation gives CASSLAAAGGYNEQFF. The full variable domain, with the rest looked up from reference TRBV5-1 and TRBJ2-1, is KAGVTQTPRYLIKTRGQQVTLSCSPISGHRSVSWYQQTPGQGLQFLFEYFSETQRNKGNFPGRFSGRQFSNSRSEMNVSTLELGDSALYLCASSLAAAGGYNEQFFGPGTRLTVL.